This is a list of T cell receptor beta chains from one sample in a study of blood T cell repertoires in COVID-19. The repertoire was sequenced with immunoSEQ multiplex PCR; TCRdb's copy has only in-frame clones and lacks some. The profile shows under 350,000 clones, roughly 89% of them singletons. Sequencing was carried out using peripheral blood. The receptors were sampled from a woman aged 25 to 45 with COVID-19, enrolled during active disease. Each CDR3 is given with its conserved first and last residue. The D gene is left open where the match is weak. Not every row has a clone size; where given, it reads once, few, many or a size class.

v_gene,abundance,j_gene,d_gene,CDR3nt,CDR3aa
TRBV9,-,TRBJ2-2,TRBD1,TGTGCCAGCAGCGAGGGGGCTCGGCTTGACACCGGGGAGCTGTTTTTT,CASSEGARLDTGELFF
TRBV5-1,-,TRBJ1-2,-,TGCGCCAGCAGCTTAGGGAGACGGATGTCTTATGGCTACACCTTC,CASSLGRRMSYGYTF
TRBV28,-,TRBJ1-5,-,TGTGCCAGCACTACCCAGGGCCAATGGCAGCCCCAGCATTTT,CASTTQGQWQPQHF
TRBV5-1,-,TRBJ1-2,TRBD1,TGCGCCAGCAGTACTGGACAGGGATATGGCTACACCTTC,CASSTGQGYGYTF
TRBV7-9,-,TRBJ2-3,-,TGTGCCAGCAGCTTAGCGGTGGGCGTCGGATCGTCAGATACGCAGTATTTT,CASSLAVGVGSSDTQYF
TRBV15,-,TRBJ1-1,-,TGTGCCACTAGGAGGAACAGAAACACTGAAGCTTTCTTT,CATRRNRNTEAFF
TRBV19,once,TRBJ1-2,-,TGTGCCAGTAGTATCCCGGATGGGGGCGGCTACACCTTC,CASSIPDGGGYTF
TRBV5-1,once,TRBJ2-3,-,TGCGCCAGCAGGTTCGGGGGACTCACCACAGATACGCAGTATTTT,CASRFGGLTTDTQYF
TRBV4-2,-,TRBJ2-3,TRBD2,TGTGCCAGCAGCCAAGCTTTCCGGACTAGCGGAAGCACAGATACGCAGTATTTT,CASSQAFRTSGSTDTQYF
TRBV19,-,TRBJ1-1,TRBD1,TGTGCCAGTAGTACAACAGGGGGCCGTGGGAACACTGAAGCTTTCTTT,CASSTTGGRGNTEAFF
TRBV19,-,TRBJ1-4,TRBD1,TGTGCCAGTAGTTCGACAGGGATAGAAACTAATGAAAAACTGTTTTTT,CASSSTGIETNEKLFF
TRBV7-2,-,TRBJ1-5,TRBD1,TGTGCCAGCAGCCAGGGACAGGGGAATCGTCAGCCCCAGCATTTT,CASSQGQGNRQPQHF
TRBV9,once,TRBJ1-1,TRBD1,TGTGCCAGCAGCGCGGGATACGACAGGGTCGACACTGAAGCTTTCTTT,CASSAGYDRVDTEAFF
TRBV5-1,-,TRBJ2-2,-,TGCGCCAGCAGCTTGGGACACGAAATTTACACCGGGGAGCTGTTTTTT,CASSLGHEIYTGELFF
TRBV6-5,-,TRBJ1-1,TRBD1,TGTGCCAGCAGGGGGGACAGCTGGAACACTGAAGCTTTCTTT,CASRGDSWNTEAFF
TRBV30,-,TRBJ1-2,TRBD1,TGTGCCTGGGCTGACGGGACAGTCTATGGCTACACCTTC,CAWADGTVYGYTF
TRBV2,-,TRBJ1-5,-,TGTGCCAGCAGGGGGGGTGGGGAGCCCCAGCATTTT,CASRGGGEPQHF
TRBV5-1,-,TRBJ2-5,TRBD1,TGCGCCAGCAGCTTTGGACAGGGGAAAGAGACCCAGTACTTC,CASSFGQGKETQYF